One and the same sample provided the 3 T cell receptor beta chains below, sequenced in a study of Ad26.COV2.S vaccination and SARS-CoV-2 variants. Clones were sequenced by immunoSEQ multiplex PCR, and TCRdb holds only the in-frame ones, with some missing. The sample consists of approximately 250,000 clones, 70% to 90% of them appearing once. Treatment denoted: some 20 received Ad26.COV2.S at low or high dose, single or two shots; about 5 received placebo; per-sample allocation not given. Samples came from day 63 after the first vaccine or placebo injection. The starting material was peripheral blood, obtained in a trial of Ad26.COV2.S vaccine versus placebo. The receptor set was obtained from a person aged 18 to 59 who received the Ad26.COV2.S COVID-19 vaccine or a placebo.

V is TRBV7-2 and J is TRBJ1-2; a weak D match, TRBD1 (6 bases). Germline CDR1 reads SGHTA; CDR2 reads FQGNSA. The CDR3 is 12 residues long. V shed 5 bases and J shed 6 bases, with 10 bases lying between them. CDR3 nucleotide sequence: TGTGCCAGCAGCGTCCAGGGGAATGGCTACACCTTC. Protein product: CASSVQGNGYTF.

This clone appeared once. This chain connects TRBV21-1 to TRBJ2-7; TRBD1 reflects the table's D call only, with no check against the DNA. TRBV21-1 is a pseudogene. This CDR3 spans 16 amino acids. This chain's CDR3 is CASSNRDRGLSYEQYV. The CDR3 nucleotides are TGTGCCAGCAGCAACCGGGACAGGGGACTTTCCTACGAGCAGTACGTC.

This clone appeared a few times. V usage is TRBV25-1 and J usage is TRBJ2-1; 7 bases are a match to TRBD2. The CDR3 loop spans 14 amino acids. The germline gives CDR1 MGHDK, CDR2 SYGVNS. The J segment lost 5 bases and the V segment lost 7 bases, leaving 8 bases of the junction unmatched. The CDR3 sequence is CASTLGGSHNEQFF. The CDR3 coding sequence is TGTGCCAGCACCTTGGGGGGGTCGCACAATGAGCAGTTCTTC.